Here is one T cell receptor beta chain with its context. Its antigen is not known. Time point noted: cycle 4 day 1 (C4D1), after five to seven weeks of nivolumab. After autologous stem cell transplantation all patients relapsed, and prior brentuximab vedotin exposure differed between cohorts. Sequencing was performed with immunoSEQ multiplex PCR; in TCRdb, only in-frame clones are kept and a portion is missing. The data show 64,000 or so clones, 91% seen once. This entry is derived from a study of PD-1 blockade in classical Hodgkin lymphoma. Study-wide results and caveats: The authors have not defined what causes the repertoire differences, possibly disease activity or prior therapy.

The source was peripheral blood mononuclear cells (PBMCs), collected before the fourth cycle of nivolumab. This sequence was found in a human donor with classical Hodgkin lymphoma.

CDR3 residues: CASSVGVGPKAGYTF. The CDR3 bases are TGTGCCAGCAGCGTAGGGGTAGGCCCGAAAGCAGGCTACACCTTC. The rearrangement links TRBV9 to TRBJ1-2, with no clear D. The V gene's germline CDR1 is SGDLS and CDR2 YYNGEE. Trimming took 0 bases from V and 8 from J, leaving 17 bases between them. The CDR3 is 15 residues long. Filled out from reference TRBV9 and TRBJ1-2, the complete variable domain reads DSGVTQTPKHLITATGQRVTLRCSPRSGDLSVYWYQQSLDQGLQFLIQYYNGEERAKGNILERFSAQQFPDLHSELNLSSLELGDSALYFCASSVGVGPKAGYTFGSGTRLTVV.